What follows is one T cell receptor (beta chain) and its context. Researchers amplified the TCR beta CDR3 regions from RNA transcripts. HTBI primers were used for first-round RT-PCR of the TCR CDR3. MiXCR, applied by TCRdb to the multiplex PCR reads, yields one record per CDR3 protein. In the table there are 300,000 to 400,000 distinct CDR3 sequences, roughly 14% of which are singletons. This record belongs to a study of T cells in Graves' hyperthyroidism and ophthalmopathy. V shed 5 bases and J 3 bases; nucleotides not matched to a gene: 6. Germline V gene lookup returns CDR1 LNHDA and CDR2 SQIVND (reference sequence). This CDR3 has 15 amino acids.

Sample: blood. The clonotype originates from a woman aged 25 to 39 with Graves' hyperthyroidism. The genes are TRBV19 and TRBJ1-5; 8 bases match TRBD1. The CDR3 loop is CASSRGQGPNQPQHF. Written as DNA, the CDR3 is TGTGCCAGTAGTCGAGGACAGGGCCCCAATCAGCCCCAGCATTTT.